The 29 T cell receptor beta chains in this list originate from one sample, sequenced in a study of OX40 agonist ivuxolimab in advanced cancers. Library construction relied on the immunoSEQ multiplex PCR assay. TCRdb carries this immuneACCESS record with in-frame sequences only. Its versions omit some clonotypes, under half of them owing to an unresolved V gene in the studies checked, with the rest unexplained. This sample comprises about 90,000 clones, around 83% of them detected only once. About 0.2% of the sample is held by the ten biggest clonotypes. The sample here was CD4+ or CD8+ T cells sorted from blood, taken in a trial of the OX40 agonist ivuxolimab. These receptors came from an adult with an advanced solid tumor such as melanoma, head and neck, liver or kidney cancer.

The chain has TRBV29-1 and TRBJ2-3, with D possibly being TRBD1 (6 bases). The CDR3 loop spans 11 amino acids. Looked up from germline, CDR1 is SQVTM and CDR2 is ANQGSEA. The CDR3 protein is CTGVRTDTQYF. CDR3 nucleotides: TGCACAGGGGTGAGGACAGATACGCAGTATTTT.

V usage is TRBV5-4 and J usage is TRBJ2-2; 12 bases are shared with TRBD2. The V gene's germline CDR1 is SGHNT and CDR2 YYREEE (reference sequence). Unmatched junction bases numbered 8, after V lost 4 bases and J lost 7 bases. The CDR3 is 16 residues long. The CDR3 here is CASSPLAGGQNGELFF. CDR3 sequence (DNA): TGTGCCAGCAGCCCTCTAGCGGGGGGGCAAAACGGGGAGCTGTTTTTT.

This clone has just one count. The chain recombines TRBV5-3 with TRBJ1-1; possibly TRBD1 for D (5 bases). TRBV5-3 is noted as an ORF with a role that remains uncertain. CDR3 size: 13 residues. V lost 2 bases and J lost 4, with 9 bases in between. The DNA for the CDR3 is TGTGCCAGAAGCTTAGAGGGGACCACTGAAGCTTTCTTT. Amino acids: CARSLEGTTEAFF.

The CDR3 reads CASSDATGELFF. The CDR3 DNA is TGCGCCAGCAGTGATGCTACCGGGGAGCTGTTTTTT. The chain carries TRBV10-2 and TRBJ2-2; unclear D gene. Trimming left V 3 bases short and J 5 bases short, with 4 bases between. There are 12 residues in the CDR3. Germline V gene lookup returns CDR1 WSHSY and CDR2 SAAADI.

V usage is TRBV7-2 and J usage is TRBJ1-4; weak D call: TRBD1 (6 bases). CDR3 length equals 16 residues. Trimming took 5 bases from V and 6 from J, leaving 19 bases between them. Germline CDR1 and CDR2: SGHTA and FQGNSA. CDR3 in amino acids: CASSRRGGRKDEKLFF. The DNA for the CDR3 is TGTGCCAGCAGCCGACGGGGGGGGCGAAAGGATGAAAAACTGTTTTTT.

This sequence joins TRBV7-3 and TRBJ1-4; D may be TRBD1 (5 bases). Germline V gene lookup returns CDR1 SGHTA and CDR2 FQGTGA. Trimming shortened V by 5 bases and J by 7 bases, and 17 bases separated the two germline ends. The CDR3 contains 15 residues. Here the CDR3 reads CASSDSGTRGEKLFF. CDR3 in DNA: TGTGCCAGCAGCGACTCCGGGACCCGAGGTGAAAAACTGTTTTTT.

V usage is TRBV27 and J usage is TRBJ2-6; no clear D gene. Trimming removed 2 bases from V and 1 base from J, with 21 bases in between. Germline CDR1 and CDR2: MNHEY and SMNVEV (reference sequence). The CDR3 has 20 amino acids. The CDR3, as DNA: TGTGCCAGCAGTTTAAATGTCGTGGGTCCTGCCCCTTCTGGGGCCAACGTCCTGACTTTC. Encoded protein: CASSLNVVGPAPSGANVLTF.

CDR3 sequence: CASSPEAARETQYF. The CDR3, as DNA: TGCGCCAGCAGCCCCGAGGCGGCACGAGAGACCCAGTACTTC. V usage is TRBV5-1 and J usage is TRBJ2-5; D ambiguous. The CDR3 runs to 14 residues. Trimming pared 4 bases from V and 4 bases from J, leaving 14 bases between. Per the germline V gene, CDR1 is SGHRS and CDR2 is YFSETQ.

This clone has only a few counts. V and J are TRBV29-1 and TRBJ2-5; D gene ambiguous. The germline V and J ends were trimmed by 4 bases and 5 bases, with 14 bases remaining between them. Germline CDR1 reads SQVTM; CDR2 reads ANQGSEA. The CDR3 has 13 residues. CDR3 nucleotide sequence: TGCAGCGTTGCCGAGCCGGCCAAGGAGACCCAGTACTTC. Translating gives CSVAEPAKETQYF. Full variable domain (rest looked up from reference TRBV29-1 and TRBJ2-5): SAVISQKPSRDICQRGTSLTIQCQVDSQVTMMFWYRQQPGQSLTLIATANQGSEATYESGFVIDKFPISRPNLTFSTLTVSNMSPEDSSIYLCSVAEPAKETQYFGPGTRLLVL.

The genes are TRBV7-9 and TRBJ2-3; 8 nucleotides align to TRBD1. Germline V gives CDR1 SEHNR, CDR2 FQNEAQ (reference sequence). The length of the CDR3 is 17 residues. Unmatched junction bases numbered 6, after V lost 1 base and J lost 0 bases. CDR3 in amino acids: CASSLDRGYRSTDTQYF. The DNA of the CDR3 is TGTGCCAGCAGCTTAGACAGGGGGTATAGGAGCACAGATACGCAGTATTTT.

The V and J genes are TRBV28 and TRBJ1-1; the match to TRBD1 covers 9 bases. The ends lost 4 bases at V and 6 bases at J; junction bases unmatched: 12. Per the germline V gene, CDR1 is MDHEN and CDR2 is SYDVKM. The CDR3 consists of 16 residues. The CDR3 here is CASSSSPGQGISEAFF. DNA of the CDR3: TGTGCCAGCAGTTCCTCCCCGGGACAGGGCATCTCTGAAGCTTTCTTT.

The V gene is TRBV15, the J gene TRBJ1-5; maybe TRBD1 (6 bases). The CDR3 spans 15 residues. Germline CDR1 and CDR2: LNHNV and YYDKDF (reference sequence). Trimming took 1 base from V and 2 from J, leaving 9 bases between them. The CDR3 coding sequence is TGTGCCACCAGCAGAGCAGCAGGGGGCAATCAGCCCCAGCATTTT. Translation: CATSRAAGGNQPQHF.

The chain recombines TRBV7-9 with TRBJ1-1; D gene uncertain. V was trimmed by 1 base and J by 7 bases, leaving 13 bases between them. This CDR3 contains 14 residues. CDR1 is SEHNR and CDR2 is FQNEAQ in the germline V gene (reference sequence). The CDR3, as DNA: TGTGCCAGCAGCTTAGGTGGCAGCACAAATGAAGCTTTCTTT. As protein: CASSLGGSTNEAFF.

The V gene is TRBV7-2, the J gene TRBJ2-7; D might be TRBD1 or TRBD2, each matching 6 bases. Deletions cut 3 bases from V and 2 bases from J, with 14 bases between. Germline CDR1 SGHTA, CDR2 FQGNSA. The CDR3 has 15 residues. The chain's CDR3 is CASSFGGTFTYEQYF. The CDR3 coding sequence is TGTGCCAGCAGCTTCGGGGGCACCTTTACCTACGAGCAGTACTTC.

The J gene is TRBJ1-6, the V gene TRBV19; D gene unclear. Deletions cut 4 bases from V and 0 bases from J, with 1 base between. CDR1 and CDR2 (germline): LNHDA, SQIVND (reference sequence). The CDR3 loop spans 13 amino acids. CDR3 residues: CASSNSYNSPLHF. CDR3 DNA sequence: TGTGCCAGTAGTAACTCCTATAATTCACCCCTCCACTTT. The complete variable domain, with remaining parts taken from reference TRBV19 and TRBJ1-6, reads DGGITQSPKYLFRKEGQNVTLSCEQNLNHDAMYWYRQDPGQGLRLIYYSQIVNDFQKGDIAEGYSVSREKKESFPLTVTSAQKNPTAFYLCASSNSYNSPLHFGNGTRLTVT.

The gene calls are TRBV30 and TRBJ2-1; D gene uncertain. The V gene's germline CDR1 is GTSNPN and CDR2 SVGIG (reference sequence). The CDR3 extends over 13 amino acids. V was trimmed by 0 bases and J by 0 bases, leaving 3 bases between them. The CDR3 nucleotides are TGTGCCTGGAGTGTCATCTCCTACAATGAGCAGTTCTTC. Encoded protein: CAWSVISYNEQFF.

The chain is built from TRBV6-1 and TRBJ2-3; no clear D gene. Per the germline V gene, CDR1 is MNHNS and CDR2 is SASEGT. CDR3 length: 13 amino acids. The V end was cut by 1 base, the J end by 7 bases, with 9 bases between. CDR3 amino acids: CASSEEPRNTQYF. The DNA of the CDR3 is TGTGCCAGCAGTGAAGAGCCCCGCAATACGCAGTATTTT.

CDR3 amino acids: CASSLLDEQFF. Here the CDR3 DNA reads TGTGCCAGCAGTTTACTCGATGAGCAGTTCTTC. J is TRBJ2-1 and V is TRBV6-5; D is uncertain. Germline V gene data show CDR1 as MNHEY and CDR2 as SVGAGI. With 4 bases removed from V and 8 bases from J, the gap between germline ends came to 6 bases. The CDR3 contains 11 residues.

The chain uses TRBV2 and TRBJ2-3; maybe TRBD2 (5 bases). V was trimmed by 5 bases and J by 2 bases, leaving 8 bases between them. Looked up from germline, CDR1 is SNHLY and CDR2 is FYNNEI. The CDR3 runs 13 residues. The CDR3 here is CASSTGDTDTQYF. CDR3 nucleotides: TGTGCCAGCAGTACCGGGGACACAGATACGCAGTATTTT.

The chain joins TRBV25-1 to TRBJ2-2, with TRBD2 as a possible D gene (5 bases). Germline loops: CDR1 MGHDK, CDR2 SYGVNS. V was shortened by 7 bases and J by 5 bases, with 14 bases between the two germline ends. CDR3 length: 14 residues. Written as DNA, the CDR3 is TGTGCCAGCACCCACGGGGAGTGGACCGGGGAGCTGTTTTTT. Translating it yields CASTHGEWTGELFF.

The chain links TRBV28 to TRBJ1-2; 10 bases agree with TRBD1. The CDR3 runs 16 residues. The V segment lost 9 bases and the J segment 3 bases; nucleotides outside the gene matches: 13. CDR1 MDHEN and CDR2 SYDVKM come from the germline V gene. In DNA, the CDR3 is TGTGCCAGTGTTACCGGGGACAGGGGCTATTACTATGGCTACACCTTC. Encoded protein: CASVTGDRGYYYGYTF.

The gene calls are TRBV7-2 and TRBJ1-6, with 8 bases aligning to TRBD1. The CDR3 has 15 residues. Germline V CDR1 and CDR2: SGHTA, FQGNSA. Unmatched junction bases numbered 8, after V lost 6 bases and J lost 7 bases. CDR3 nucleotides: TGTGCCAGCAGGCCCCAGGGGGCGCAGAATTCACCCCTCCACTTT. Its translation: CASRPQGAQNSPLHF.

This clone has a single count. CDR3 amino acids: CASSKRSNTIYF. The CDR3 nucleotides read TGTGCCAGCAGCAAGAGATCGAACACCATATATTTT. V gene TRBV7-9 combines with J gene TRBJ1-3; D is unclear. The CDR3 is 12 residues long. Germline CDR1 reads SEHNR; CDR2 reads FQNEAQ (reference sequence). V was cut by 5 bases and J by 7 bases, with 9 bases left in between.

This clone appeared once. The rearrangement uses TRBV2 and TRBJ2-1; 12 nucleotides line up with TRBD2. The CDR3 loop spans 18 amino acids. Unmatched junction bases numbered 15, after V lost 4 bases and J lost 8 bases. Germline CDR1 and CDR2: SNHLY and FYNNEI. CDR3 residues: CASSGETSGGPRRHEQFF. The CDR3 DNA is TGTGCCAGCAGTGGTGAGACTAGCGGGGGACCTAGAAGACATGAGCAGTTCTTC.

The CDR3 spells CASSLNPVWTVKSGANVLTF. CDR3 sequence (DNA): TGTGCCAGCAGCTTAAATCCGGTTTGGACGGTCAAGAGTGGGGCCAACGTCCTGACTTTC. V is TRBV7-3 and J is TRBJ2-6; D gene ambiguous. Trimming shortened V by 1 base and J by 3 bases, and 22 bases separated the two germline ends. CDR1 is SGHTA, CDR2 FQGTGA, per germline. The CDR3 runs 20 residues. The variable domain in full, completed from reference TRBV7-3 and TRBJ2-6, reads GAGVSQTPSNKVTEKGKYVELRCDPISGHTALYWYRQSLGQGPEFLIYFQGTGAADDSGLPNDRFFAVRPEGSVSTLKIQRTERGDSAVYLCASSLNPVWTVKSGANVLTFGAGSRLTVL.

V usage is TRBV5-1 and J usage is TRBJ2-7, with a weak D call TRBD1 (5 bases). Per the germline V gene, CDR1 is SGHRS and CDR2 is YFSETQ. Trimming shortened V by 6 bases and J by 1 base, and 14 bases separated the two germline ends. This CDR3 is built from 14 residues. This chain's CDR3 is CASTRQFSSYEQYF. Written as DNA, the CDR3 is TGCGCCAGCACAAGACAGTTCTCTTCCTACGAGCAGTACTTC.

V and J are TRBV7-2 and TRBJ1-1; D ambiguous. CDR3 size: 14 residues. The V end lost 2 bases, the J end lost 6 bases, and 13 bases lay between the germline ends. Germline V lookup: CDR1 SGHTA, CDR2 FQGNSA. The CDR3: CASSLFSRGAEAFF. The DNA for the CDR3 is TGTGCCAGCAGCTTATTTTCTCGCGGCGCTGAAGCTTTCTTT.

The chain uses TRBV10-1 and TRBJ2-1; TRBD1 agrees at 9 bases. The V gene's germline CDR1 is WNHNN and CDR2 SYGVQD (reference sequence). The CDR3 has 17 amino acids. The V gene end was trimmed by 3 bases and the J gene end by 7 bases; junction bases not matched to a gene: 13. CDR3 amino acids: CASSDPKTGTGKNEQFF. The CDR3 DNA follows: TGCGCCAGCAGTGACCCGAAAACCGGGACAGGGAAGAATGAGCAGTTCTTC.

This CDR3 is CASSLVGTGFSYEQYF. The CDR3 nucleotides read TGTGCCAGCAGCTTAGTGGGGACAGGGTTTTCCTACGAGCAGTACTTC. The chain couples TRBV7-2 to TRBJ2-7; 9 positions agree with TRBD1. Germline V gives CDR1 SGHTA, CDR2 FQGNSA. V trimming: 1 base; J trimming: 1 base; junction bases outside the gene matches: 5. The CDR3 consists of 16 residues.